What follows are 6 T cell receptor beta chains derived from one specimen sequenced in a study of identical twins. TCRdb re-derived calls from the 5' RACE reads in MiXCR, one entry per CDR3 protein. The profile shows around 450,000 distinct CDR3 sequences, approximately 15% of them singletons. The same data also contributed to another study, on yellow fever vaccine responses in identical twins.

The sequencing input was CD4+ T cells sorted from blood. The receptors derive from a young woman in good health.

The CDR3 is CATSDQGDGYTF. The CDR3, as DNA: TGTGCCACCAGTGATCAGGGGGACGGCTACACCTTC. The V gene is TRBV24-1, the J gene TRBJ1-2; TRBD1 matches 7 bases. V dropped 3 bases and J dropped 8; count of bases not matched to a gene: 2. This CDR3 spans 12 amino acids. Germline V gives CDR1 KGHDR, CDR2 SFDVKD.

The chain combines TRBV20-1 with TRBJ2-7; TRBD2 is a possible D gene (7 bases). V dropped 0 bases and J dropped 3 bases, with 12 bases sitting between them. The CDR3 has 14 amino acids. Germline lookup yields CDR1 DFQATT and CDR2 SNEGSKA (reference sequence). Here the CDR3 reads CSARETGGVYEQYF. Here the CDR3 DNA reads TGCAGTGCTAGAGAAACGGGGGGCGTCTACGAGCAGTACTTC.

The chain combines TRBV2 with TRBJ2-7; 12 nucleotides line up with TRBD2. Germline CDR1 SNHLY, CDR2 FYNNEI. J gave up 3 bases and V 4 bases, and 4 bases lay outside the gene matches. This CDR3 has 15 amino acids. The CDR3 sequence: CASSVGLAGHYEQYF. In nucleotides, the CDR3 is TGTGCCAGCAGTGTAGGACTAGCGGGACACTACGAGCAGTACTTC.

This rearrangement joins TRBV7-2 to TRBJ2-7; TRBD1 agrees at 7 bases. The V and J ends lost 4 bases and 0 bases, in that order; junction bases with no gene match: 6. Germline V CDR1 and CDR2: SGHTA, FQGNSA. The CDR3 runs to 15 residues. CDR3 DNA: TGTGCCAGCAGCTCGGACAGGATTCTCTCCTACGAGCAGTACTTC. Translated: CASSSDRILSYEQYF.

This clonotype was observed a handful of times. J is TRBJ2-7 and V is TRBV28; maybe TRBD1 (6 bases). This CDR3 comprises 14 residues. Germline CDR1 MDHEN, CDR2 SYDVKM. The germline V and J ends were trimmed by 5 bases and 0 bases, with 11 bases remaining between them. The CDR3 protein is CASSLYRASYEQYF. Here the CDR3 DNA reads TGTGCCAGCAGTCTCTACAGGGCCTCCTACGAGCAGTACTTC.

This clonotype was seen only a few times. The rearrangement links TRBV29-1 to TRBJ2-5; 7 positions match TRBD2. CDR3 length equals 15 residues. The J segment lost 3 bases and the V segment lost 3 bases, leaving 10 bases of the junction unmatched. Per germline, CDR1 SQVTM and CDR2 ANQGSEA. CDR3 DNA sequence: TGCAGCGTTGAGATCTGGGGGGGGAGTAAAGAGACCCAGTACTTC. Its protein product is CSVEIWGGSKETQYF.